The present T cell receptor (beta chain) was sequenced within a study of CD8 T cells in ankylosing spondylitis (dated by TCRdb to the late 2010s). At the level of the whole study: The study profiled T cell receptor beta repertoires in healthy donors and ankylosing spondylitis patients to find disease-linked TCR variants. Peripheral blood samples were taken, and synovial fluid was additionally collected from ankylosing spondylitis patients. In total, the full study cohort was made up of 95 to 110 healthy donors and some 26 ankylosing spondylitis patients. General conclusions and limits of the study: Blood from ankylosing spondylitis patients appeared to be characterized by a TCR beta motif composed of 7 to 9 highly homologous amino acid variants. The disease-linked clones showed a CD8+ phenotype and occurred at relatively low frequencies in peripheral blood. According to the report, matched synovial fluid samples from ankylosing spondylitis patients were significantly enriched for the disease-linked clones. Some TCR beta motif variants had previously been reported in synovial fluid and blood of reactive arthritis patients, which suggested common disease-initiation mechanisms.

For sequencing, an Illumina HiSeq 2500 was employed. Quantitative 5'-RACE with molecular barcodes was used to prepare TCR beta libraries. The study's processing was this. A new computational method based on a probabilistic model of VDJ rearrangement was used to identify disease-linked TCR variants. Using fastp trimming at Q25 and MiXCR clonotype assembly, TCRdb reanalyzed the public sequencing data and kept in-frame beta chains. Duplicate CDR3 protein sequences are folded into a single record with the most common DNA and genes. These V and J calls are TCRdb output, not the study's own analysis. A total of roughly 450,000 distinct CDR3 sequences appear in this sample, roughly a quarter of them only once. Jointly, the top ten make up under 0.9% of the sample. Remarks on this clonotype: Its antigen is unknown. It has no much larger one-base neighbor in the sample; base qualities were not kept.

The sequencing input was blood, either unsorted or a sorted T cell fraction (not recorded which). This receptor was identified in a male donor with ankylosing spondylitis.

The DNA sequence follows: TGCAGTGCTAGAGAGGGGAGGGGGCCCCGAGATACGCAGTATTTT. This codes for CSAREGRGPRDTQYF. The sequence links TRBV20-1 to TRBJ2-3; the D segment may tentatively be TRBD1 or TRBD2, each giving 7 matched bases. From the cysteine up to the phenylalanine, the CDR3 has a length of 15 residues. The entry retains the CDR3 DNA only, 45 bases that are in frame from base 1. For CDR1 and CDR2, the germline V gene (reference sequence) lists DFQATT and SNEGSKA. V and J are truncated by 0 bases and 5 bases respectively, leaving an intervening sequence of 15 bases.